A selection of T cell receptor beta chains follows, all from one sample in a study of beta chain features in type 1 diabetes. Data came from immunoSEQ multiplex PCR; TCRdb stores just in-frame clones and leaves some out. Seen here are about 900,000 clones, 17% observed once, and the top ten hold 0.023%. The sample comprised naive CD4+ T cells from blood. The receptor source for this set is a woman younger than 35 in good health. Each CDR3 is given with its conserved first and last residue. The D gene is left open where the match is weak. The size of a clone is reported for some rows only, either as once, few or many, or as a class for expanded clones.

NA	TRBV19	TRBJ2-3	NA	TGTGCCAGTAGTAGGCGACTAGTACCTTCGGATACGCAGTATTTT	CASSRRLVPSDTQYF
few	TRBV19	TRBJ2-1	NA	TGTGCCAGTAGGCACAATGGGGGCATCGGTGAGCAGTTCTTC	CASRHNGGIGEQFF
NA	TRBV28	TRBJ1-1	NA	TGTGCCAGCAGTCCCGGCACAGGTCTCGAAGCTTTCTTT	CASSPGTGLEAFF
NA	TRBV9	TRBJ2-5	NA	TGTGCCAGCAGCTTCCTTGGGGAGGAGACCCAGTACTTC	CASSFLGEETQYF
NA	TRBV18	TRBJ1-6	NA	TGTGCCAGCTCAGAGCCGGGCCATTCACCCCTCCACTTT	CASSEPGHSPLHF
few	TRBV28	TRBJ2-2	NA	TGTGCCAGCAGTTCCCAGCAGCGGGAGCTGTTTTTT	CASSSQQRELFF
few	TRBV7-2	TRBJ2-3	NA	TGTGCCAGCAGCATCCTCAGGGCCACAGATACGCAGTATTTT	CASSILRATDTQYF
NA	TRBV7-6	TRBJ2-7	NA	TGTGCCAGCAGCTCTAGGACCACAAATTACGAGCAGTACTTC	CASSSRTTNYEQYF
few	TRBV2	TRBJ2-1	TRBD2	TGTGCCAGCAGTGCGCTAGCGGGATTAGTCTATGAGCAGTTCTTC	CASSALAGLVYEQFF
NA	TRBV4-3	TRBJ2-6	TRBD1	TGCGCCAGCAGCCAAGACCACAGGGGCTCTGGGGCCAACGTCCTGACTTTC	CASSQDHRGSGANVLTF